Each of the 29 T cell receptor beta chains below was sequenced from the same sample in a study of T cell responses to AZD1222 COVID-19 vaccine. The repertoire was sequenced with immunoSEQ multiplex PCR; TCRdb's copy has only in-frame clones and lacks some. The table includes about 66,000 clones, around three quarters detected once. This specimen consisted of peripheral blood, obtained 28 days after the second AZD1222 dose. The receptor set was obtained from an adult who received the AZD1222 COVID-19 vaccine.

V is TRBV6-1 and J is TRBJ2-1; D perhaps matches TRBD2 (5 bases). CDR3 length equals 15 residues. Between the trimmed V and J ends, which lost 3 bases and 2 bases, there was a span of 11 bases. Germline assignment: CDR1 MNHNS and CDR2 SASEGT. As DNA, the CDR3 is TGTGCCAGCAGTGACCTGTGGGGAGCCTACAATGAGCAGTTCTTC. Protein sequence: CASSDLWGAYNEQFF.

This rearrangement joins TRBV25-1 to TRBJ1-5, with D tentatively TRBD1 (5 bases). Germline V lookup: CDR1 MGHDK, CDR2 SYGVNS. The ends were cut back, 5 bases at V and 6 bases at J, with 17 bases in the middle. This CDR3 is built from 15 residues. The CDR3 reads CASSPDKAGGQPQHF. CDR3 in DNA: TGTGCCAGCAGTCCCGATAAGGCGGGGGGTCAGCCCCAGCATTTT.

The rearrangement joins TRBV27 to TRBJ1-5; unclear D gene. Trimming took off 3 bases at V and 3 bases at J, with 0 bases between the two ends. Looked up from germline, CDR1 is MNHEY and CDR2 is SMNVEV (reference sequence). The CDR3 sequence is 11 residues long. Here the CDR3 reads CASSFNQPQHF. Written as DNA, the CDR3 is TGTGCCAGCAGTTTCAATCAGCCCCAGCATTTT.

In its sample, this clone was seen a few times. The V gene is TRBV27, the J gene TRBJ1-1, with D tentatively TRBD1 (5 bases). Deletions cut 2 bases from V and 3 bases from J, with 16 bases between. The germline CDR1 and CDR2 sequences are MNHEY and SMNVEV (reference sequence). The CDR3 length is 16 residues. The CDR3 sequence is CASSLTGGGPYTEAFF. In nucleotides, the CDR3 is TGTGCCAGCAGTTTAACCGGGGGTGGGCCTTACACTGAAGCTTTCTTT.

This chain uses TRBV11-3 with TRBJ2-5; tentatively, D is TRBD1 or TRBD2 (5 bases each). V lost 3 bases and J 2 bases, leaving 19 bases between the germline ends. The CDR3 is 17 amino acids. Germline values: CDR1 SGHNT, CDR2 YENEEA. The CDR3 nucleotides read TGTGCCAGCAGCTTGAGCCCAGGGAGCATGGGTCAAGAGACCCAGTACTTC. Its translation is CASSLSPGSMGQETQYF.

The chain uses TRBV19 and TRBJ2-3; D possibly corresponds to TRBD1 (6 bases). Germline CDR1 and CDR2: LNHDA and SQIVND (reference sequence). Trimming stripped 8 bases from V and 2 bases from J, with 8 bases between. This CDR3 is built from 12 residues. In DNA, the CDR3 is TGTGCCAGTGGGGGCAACACAGATACGCAGTATTTT. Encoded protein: CASGGNTDTQYF.

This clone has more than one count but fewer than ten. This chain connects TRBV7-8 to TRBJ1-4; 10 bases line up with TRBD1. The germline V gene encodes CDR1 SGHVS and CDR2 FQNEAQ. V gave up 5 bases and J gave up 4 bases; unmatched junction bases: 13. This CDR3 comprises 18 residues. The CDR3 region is CASSPALRQGADNEKLFF. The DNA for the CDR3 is TGTGCCAGCAGCCCAGCTCTCCGACAGGGGGCAGATAATGAAAAACTGTTTTTT.

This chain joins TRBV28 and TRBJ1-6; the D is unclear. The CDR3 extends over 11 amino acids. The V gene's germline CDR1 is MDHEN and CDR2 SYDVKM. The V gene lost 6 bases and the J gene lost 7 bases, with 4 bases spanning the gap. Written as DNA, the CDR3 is TGTGCCAGCAGGGAGAATTCACCCCTCCACTTT. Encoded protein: CASRENSPLHF.

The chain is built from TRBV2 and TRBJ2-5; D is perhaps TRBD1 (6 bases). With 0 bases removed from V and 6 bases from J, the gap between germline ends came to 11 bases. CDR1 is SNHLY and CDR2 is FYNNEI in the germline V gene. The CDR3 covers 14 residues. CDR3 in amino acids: CASSEAPGVQTQYF. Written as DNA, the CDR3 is TGTGCCAGCAGTGAAGCTCCAGGGGTGCAGACCCAGTACTTC.

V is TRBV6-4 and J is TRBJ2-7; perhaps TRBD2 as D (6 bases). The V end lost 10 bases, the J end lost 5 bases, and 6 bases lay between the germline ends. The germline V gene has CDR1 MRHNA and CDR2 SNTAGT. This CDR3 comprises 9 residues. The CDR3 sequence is CATGDEQYF. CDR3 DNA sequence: TGTGCCACGGGGGACGAGCAGTACTTC.

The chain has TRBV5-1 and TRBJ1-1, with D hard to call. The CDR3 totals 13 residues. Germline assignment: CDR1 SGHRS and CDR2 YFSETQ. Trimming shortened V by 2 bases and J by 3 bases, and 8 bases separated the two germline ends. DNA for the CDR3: TGCGCCAGCAGCTTCGACACTTACACTGAAGCTTTCTTT. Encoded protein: CASSFDTYTEAFF.

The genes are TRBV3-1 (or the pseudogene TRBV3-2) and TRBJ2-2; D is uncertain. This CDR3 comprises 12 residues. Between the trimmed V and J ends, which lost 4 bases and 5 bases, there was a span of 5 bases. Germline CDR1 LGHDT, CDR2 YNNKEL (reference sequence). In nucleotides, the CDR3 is TGTGCCAGCAGCCGAAGGACCGGGGAGCTGTTTTTT. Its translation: CASSRRTGELFF.

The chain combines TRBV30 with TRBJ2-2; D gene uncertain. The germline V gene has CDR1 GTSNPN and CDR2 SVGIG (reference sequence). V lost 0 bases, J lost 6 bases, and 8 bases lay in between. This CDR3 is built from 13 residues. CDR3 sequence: CAWSVGHAGELFF. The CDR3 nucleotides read TGTGCCTGGAGTGTGGGTCACGCCGGGGAGCTGTTTTTT.

CDR3 protein: CASSRPDGTEAFF. In DNA form, the CDR3 reads TGTGCCAGCAGCCGCCCCGACGGGACTGAAGCTTTCTTT. The V call is TRBV6-5, the J call TRBJ1-1; unclear D gene. The germline V gene has CDR1 MNHEY and CDR2 SVGAGI. The CDR3 is 13 amino acids. Trimming took 6 bases from V and 5 from J, leaving 13 bases between them.

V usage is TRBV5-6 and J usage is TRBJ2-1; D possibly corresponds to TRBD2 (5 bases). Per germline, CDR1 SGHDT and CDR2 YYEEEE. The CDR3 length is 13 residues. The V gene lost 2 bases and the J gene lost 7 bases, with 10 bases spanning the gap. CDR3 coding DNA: TGTGCCAGCAGCTTACTAGAGGAGAATGAGCAGTTCTTC. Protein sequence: CASSLLEENEQFF.

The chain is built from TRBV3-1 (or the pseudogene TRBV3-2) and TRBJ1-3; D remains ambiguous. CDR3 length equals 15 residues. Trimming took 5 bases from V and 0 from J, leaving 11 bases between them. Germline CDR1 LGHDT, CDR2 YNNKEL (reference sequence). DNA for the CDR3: TGTGCCAGCAGCACTAACCCGAGCTCTGGAAACACCATATATTTT. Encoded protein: CASSTNPSSGNTIYF.

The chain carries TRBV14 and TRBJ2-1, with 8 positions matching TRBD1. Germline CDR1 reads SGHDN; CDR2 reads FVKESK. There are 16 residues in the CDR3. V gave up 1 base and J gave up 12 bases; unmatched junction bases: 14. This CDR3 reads CASSQGTGTGLRGQFF. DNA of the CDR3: TGTGCCAGCAGCCAAGGGACCGGGACAGGCCTAAGGGGGCAGTTCTTC.

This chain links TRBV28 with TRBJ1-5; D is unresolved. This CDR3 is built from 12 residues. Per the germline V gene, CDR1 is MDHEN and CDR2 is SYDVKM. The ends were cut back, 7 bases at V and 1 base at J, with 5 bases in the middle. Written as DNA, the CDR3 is TGTGCCAGCACAGAGAGCAATCAGCCCCAGCATTTT. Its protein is CASTESNQPQHF. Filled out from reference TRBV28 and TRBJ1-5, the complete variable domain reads DVKVTQSSRYLVKRTGEKVFLECVQDMDHENMFWYRQDPGLGLRLIYFSYDVKMKEKGDIPEGYSVSREKKERFSLILESASTNQTSMYLCASTESNQPQHFGDGTRLSIL.

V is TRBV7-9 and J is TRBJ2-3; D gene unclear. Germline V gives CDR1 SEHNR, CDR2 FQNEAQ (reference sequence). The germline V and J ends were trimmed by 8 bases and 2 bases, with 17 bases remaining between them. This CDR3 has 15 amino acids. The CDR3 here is CASGLVHTYTDTQYF. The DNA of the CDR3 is TGTGCCAGCGGTCTAGTGCATACCTACACAGATACGCAGTATTTT.

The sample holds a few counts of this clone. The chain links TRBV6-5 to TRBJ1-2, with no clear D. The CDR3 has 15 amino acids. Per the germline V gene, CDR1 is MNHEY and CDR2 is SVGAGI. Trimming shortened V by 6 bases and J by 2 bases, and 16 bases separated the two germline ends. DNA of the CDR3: TGTGCCAGCAGACCACCCGGACCGCCCAACTATGGCTACACCTTC. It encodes CASRPPGPPNYGYTF.

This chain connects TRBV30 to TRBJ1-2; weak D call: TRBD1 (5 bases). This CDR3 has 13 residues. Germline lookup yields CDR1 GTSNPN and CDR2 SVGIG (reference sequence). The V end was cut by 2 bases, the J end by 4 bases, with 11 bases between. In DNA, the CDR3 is TGTGCCTGGAGTCGCGACAGACCCTATGGCTACACCTTC. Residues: CAWSRDRPYGYTF.

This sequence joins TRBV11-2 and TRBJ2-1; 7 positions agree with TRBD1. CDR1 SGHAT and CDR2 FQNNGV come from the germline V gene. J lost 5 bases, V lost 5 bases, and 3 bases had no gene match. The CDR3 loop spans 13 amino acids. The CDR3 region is CASSRDRDNEQFF. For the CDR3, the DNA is TGTGCCAGCAGCCGGGACAGAGACAATGAGCAGTTCTTC.

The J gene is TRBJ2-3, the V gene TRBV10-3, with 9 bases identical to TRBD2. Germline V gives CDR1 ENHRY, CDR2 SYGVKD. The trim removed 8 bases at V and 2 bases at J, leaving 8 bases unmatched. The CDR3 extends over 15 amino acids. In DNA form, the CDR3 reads TGTGCCATCCGCAGGGCGGGGGGGCCCACAGATACGCAGTATTTT. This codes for CAIRRAGGPTDTQYF.

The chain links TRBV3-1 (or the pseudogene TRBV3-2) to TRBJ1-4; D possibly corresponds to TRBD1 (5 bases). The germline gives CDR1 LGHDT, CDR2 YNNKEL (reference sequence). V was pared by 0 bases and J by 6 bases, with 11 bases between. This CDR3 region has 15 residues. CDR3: CASSQEGQGYEKLFF. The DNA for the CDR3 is TGTGCCAGCAGCCAAGAGGGGCAGGGCTATGAAAAACTGTTTTTT.

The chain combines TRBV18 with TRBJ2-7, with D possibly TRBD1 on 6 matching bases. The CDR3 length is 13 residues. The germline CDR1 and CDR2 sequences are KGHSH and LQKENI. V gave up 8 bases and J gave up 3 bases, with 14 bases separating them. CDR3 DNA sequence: TGTGCCAGCACCTTACAGGGTGGCTACGAGCAGTACTTC. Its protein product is CASTLQGGYEQYF.

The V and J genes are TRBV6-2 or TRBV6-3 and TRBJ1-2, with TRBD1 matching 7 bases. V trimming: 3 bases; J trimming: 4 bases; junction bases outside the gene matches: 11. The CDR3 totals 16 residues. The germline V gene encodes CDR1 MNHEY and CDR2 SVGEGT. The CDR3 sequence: CASSYEGTANVYGYTF. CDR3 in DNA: TGTGCCAGCAGTTATGAAGGGACAGCGAACGTCTATGGCTACACCTTC.

CDR3 sequence (DNA): TGTGCCACCAGCATCGACCGCGGGGGGGCCCAAGATACGCAGTATTTT. Residues: CATSIDRGGAQDTQYF. This rearrangement joins TRBV15 to TRBJ2-3, with 9 bases lining up with TRBD2. There are 16 residues in the CDR3. The V gene end was trimmed by 4 bases and the J gene end by 5 bases; junction bases not matched to a gene: 10. The germline V gene has CDR1 LNHNV and CDR2 YYDKDF (reference sequence).

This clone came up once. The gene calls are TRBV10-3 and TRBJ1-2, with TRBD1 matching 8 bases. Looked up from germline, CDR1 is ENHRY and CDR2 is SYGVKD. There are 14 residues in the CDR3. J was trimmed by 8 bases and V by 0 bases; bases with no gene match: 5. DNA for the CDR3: TGTGCCATCAGTGAGTCGCATGGGACAGGAGGCTACACCTTC. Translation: CAISESHGTGGYTF.

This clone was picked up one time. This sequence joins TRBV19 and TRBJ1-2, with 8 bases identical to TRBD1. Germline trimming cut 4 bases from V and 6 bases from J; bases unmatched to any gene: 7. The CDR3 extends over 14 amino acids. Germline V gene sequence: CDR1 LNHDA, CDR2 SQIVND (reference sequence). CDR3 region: CASSTVADRDGYTF. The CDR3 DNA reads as TGTGCCAGTAGTACGGTGGCGGACAGGGATGGCTACACCTTC.